This T cell receptor (beta chain) was retrieved from a study of T cell responses to AZD1222 COVID-19 vaccine. General study findings and limits: White British people made up most donors, females outnumbered males, and clonal diversity was possibly underestimated.

Profiled with immunoSEQ multiplex PCR; TCRdb holds only in-frame clones, not every one. The sample lists some 110,000 clones, under 90% occurring once. Germline-derived CDR1 and CDR2 are SGHTA and FQGTGA. The trim removed 4 bases at V and 9 bases at J, leaving 3 bases unmatched. The CDR3 is 12 residues long. On this clone itself: Its antigen is not identified.

This receptor was taken from an adult in good health. The rearrangement joins TRBV7-3 to TRBJ2-1, with TRBD2 matching 7 bases. Source: peripheral blood, taken on day 0 of AZD1222 vaccination. The CDR3 loop reads CASSSSGAEQFF. Here the CDR3 DNA reads TGTGCCAGCAGCTCCAGCGGGGCTGAGCAGTTCTTC.